The next 18 T cell receptor beta chains were all read from a single sample in a study of blood T cell repertoires in COVID-19. Repertoires were generated with immunoSEQ multiplex PCR, while TCRdb's copy carries only in-frame clones and drops some. Of just under 90,000 clones listed, nearly 90% are singletons. Sequenced input: peripheral blood. These receptors all come from a woman at least 80 years old with acute or convalescent COVID-19.

In its sample, this clone was seen once. This chain links TRBV11-2 with TRBJ2-1; the match to TRBD2 covers 13 bases. V trimming: 2 bases; J trimming: 4 bases; junction bases outside the gene matches: 5. This CDR3 contains 17 residues. CDR1 SGHAT and CDR2 FQNNGV come from the germline V gene. The CDR3 protein is CASSLNILAGGYNEQFF. The CDR3 region has the DNA TGTGCCAGCAGCTTAAATATACTAGCGGGAGGGTACAATGAGCAGTTCTTC.

This clone was observed once. This sequence joins TRBV9 and TRBJ2-2, with 13 positions matching TRBD2. With 4 bases clipped from V and 6 bases from J, the junction kept 15 bases outside the gene matches. The V gene's germline CDR1 is SGDLS and CDR2 YYNGEE. CDR3 length: 19 residues. CDR3: CASSLGWTSGGLGAGELFF. CDR3 coding DNA: TGTGCCAGCAGCCTAGGGTGGACTAGCGGGGGTCTGGGCGCCGGGGAGCTGTTTTTT. Filled out from reference TRBV9 and TRBJ2-2, the complete variable domain reads DSGVTQTPKHLITATGQRVTLRCSPRSGDLSVYWYQQSLDQGLQFLIQYYNGEERAKGNILERFSAQQFPDLHSELNLSSLELGDSALYFCASSLGWTSGGLGAGELFFGEGSRLTVL.

The chain employs TRBV11-3 and TRBJ2-3; 11 nucleotides line up with TRBD2. Germline CDR1 SGHNT, CDR2 YENEEA. The CDR3 has 16 residues. V gave up 4 bases and J gave up 1 base; unmatched junction bases: 4. The CDR3 is CASSYRLAGRTDTQYF. CDR3 DNA: TGTGCCAGCAGCTACAGACTAGCGGGGCGCACAGATACGCAGTATTTT.

The gene calls are TRBV7-2 and TRBJ1-2, with 10 bases fitting TRBD1. Germline CDR1 and CDR2: SGHTA and FQGNSA. The CDR3 totals 15 residues. The V gene end was trimmed by 5 bases and the J gene end by 8 bases; junction bases not matched to a gene: 11. The chain's CDR3 is CASSPWTGGGRGYTF. The CDR3 region has the DNA TGTGCCAGCAGCCCTTGGACAGGGGGTGGACGCGGCTACACCTTC.

The gene calls are TRBV28 and TRBJ2-5, with 9 nucleotides matching TRBD1. This CDR3 has 17 residues. The germline V gene encodes CDR1 MDHEN and CDR2 SYDVKM. V lost 7 bases and J lost 3; bases outside the gene matches: 15. As DNA, the CDR3 is TGTGCCAGCATTCCAGCTTGGGACAGGGAGGTCGAAGAGACCCAGTACTTC. This translates into CASIPAWDREVEETQYF.

The V gene is TRBV6-2 or TRBV6-3, the J gene TRBJ2-3, with D possibly being TRBD2 (6 bases). Germline V lookup: CDR1 MNHEY, CDR2 SVGEGT. V shed 4 bases and J shed 2 bases, with 13 bases lying between them. This CDR3 has 15 residues. The CDR3 coding sequence is TGTGCCAGCAGTTGGGGGGAGGCGGTCACAGATACGCAGTATTTT. Its protein product is CASSWGEAVTDTQYF.

Remarks on this clone: The same CDR3 is also encoded by other DNA sequences in this sample. The chain uses TRBV19 and TRBJ2-1; 12 positions match TRBD2. Germline CDR1 and CDR2: LNHDA and SQIVND (reference sequence). The CDR3 is 16 residues long. Trimming cost V 5 bases and J 3 bases; bases outside gene matches: 5. Written as DNA, the CDR3 is TGTGCCAGTAGTCTACTAGCGGGAGGTCTCTACAATGAGCAGTTCTTC. Protein: CASSLLAGGLYNEQFF.

V gene TRBV7-4 combines with J gene TRBJ1-5; D ambiguous. Trimming took off 4 bases at V and 0 bases at J, with 16 bases between the two ends. The CDR3 is 17 amino acids. The germline V gene encodes CDR1 SGHVT and CDR2 SQSDAQ. The CDR3 protein is CASSSGEELISNQPQHF. The CDR3 DNA is TGTGCCAGCAGCTCCGGAGAGGAGCTCATTAGCAATCAGCCCCAGCATTTT.

The sample holds a few counts of this clone. The V and J genes are TRBV27 and TRBJ1-3; D possibly corresponds to TRBD1 (6 bases). Per germline, CDR1 MNHEY and CDR2 SMNVEV (reference sequence). The CDR3 is 15 residues long. The germline V and J ends were trimmed by 2 bases and 0 bases, with 8 bases remaining between them. CDR3 DNA sequence: TGTGCCAGCAGTTTAACAGGGTACTCTGGAAACACCATATATTTT. Translation gives CASSLTGYSGNTIYF.

This clone has just one count. The chain couples TRBV5-5 to TRBJ2-1; perhaps TRBD2 as D (5 bases). Between the trimmed V and J ends, which lost 0 bases and 6 bases, there was a span of 16 bases. The CDR3 extends over 16 amino acids. Germline V gene lookup returns CDR1 SGHKS and CDR2 YYEKEE (reference sequence). The CDR3 DNA follows: TGTGCCAGCAGCTTGGATGGACTCCCGATGGTCAATGAGCAGTTCTTC. Residues: CASSLDGLPMVNEQFF.

The chain couples TRBV6-5 to TRBJ1-1; tentative D call: TRBD1 (5 bases). Deletions cut 5 bases from V and 8 bases from J, with 15 bases between. Germline V gives CDR1 MNHEY, CDR2 SVGAGI. The length of the CDR3 is 13 residues. For the CDR3, the DNA is TGTGCCAGCAGTATCAATGGGGCGAGCGAAGCTTTCTTT. Translated, it gives CASSINGASEAFF.

The rearrangement uses TRBV6-2 or TRBV6-3 and TRBJ2-5; TRBD1 agrees at 11 bases. In germline, CDR1 is MNHEY, CDR2 SVGEGT. CDR3 length equals 15 residues. With 5 bases clipped from V and 5 bases from J, the junction kept 7 bases outside the gene matches. The CDR3 loop is CASSPGQGAQETQYF. The CDR3 DNA follows: TGTGCCAGCAGTCCAGGACAGGGGGCTCAGGAGACCCAGTACTTC.

The rearrangement links TRBV4-3 to TRBJ2-7; 7 bases line up with TRBD1. Germline loops: CDR1 LGHNA, CDR2 YSLEER. J was trimmed by 2 bases and V by 1 base; bases with no gene match: 5. This CDR3 region has 15 residues. DNA of the CDR3: TGCGCCAGCAGCCAAGGGTACAGGGGAGCCTACGAGCAGTACTTC. This sequence encodes CASSQGYRGAYEQYF.

This clone came up once. The CDR3 protein is CSVEGQGTLSNQPQHF. The CDR3 DNA sequence: TGCAGCGTTGAAGGTCAGGGGACCCTCAGCAATCAGCCCCAGCATTTT. This chain links TRBV29-1 with TRBJ1-5; D is possibly TRBD1 (6 bases). V lost 1 base to trimming and J lost 1 base, with 14 bases between them. The CDR3 consists of 16 residues. Germline lookup yields CDR1 SQVTM and CDR2 ANQGSEA. The whole variable domain, remainder taken from reference TRBV29-1 and TRBJ1-5, is SAVISQKPSRDICQRGTSLTIQCQVDSQVTMMFWYRQQPGQSLTLIATANQGSEATYESGFVIDKFPISRPNLTFSTLTVSNMSPEDSSIYLCSVEGQGTLSNQPQHFGDGTRLSIL.

This chain uses TRBV12-5 with TRBJ2-3, with D unresolved. The CDR3 contains 11 residues. From germline, CDR1 is LGHNT and CDR2 FRNRAP. V lost 5 bases and J lost 8, with 8 bases in between. Written as DNA, the CDR3 is TGTGCTAGTGGTGTTGGCACTACGCAGTATTTT. This gives the protein CASGVGTTQYF.

The chain uses TRBV7-2 and TRBJ2-4; 10 bases are a match to TRBD1. The CDR3 loop spans 14 amino acids. V was clipped by 5 bases and J by 6 bases; unmatched bases: 4. Per the germline V gene, CDR1 is SGHTA and CDR2 is FQGNSA. In DNA form, the CDR3 reads TGTGCCAGCAGCCCCCGGGACAGGGGAAACATTCAGTACTTC. Protein sequence: CASSPRDRGNIQYF.

The rearrangement links TRBV5-1 to TRBJ1-2; the D gene is possibly TRBD1 (5 bases). Germline CDR1 and CDR2: SGHRS and YFSETQ. Trimming stripped 1 base from V and 4 bases from J, with 8 bases between. The CDR3 runs to 13 residues. Written as DNA, the CDR3 is TGCGCCAGCAGCTTGCCAGGGTCCTATGGCTACACCTTC. Residues: CASSLPGSYGYTF.

As DNA, the CDR3 is TGTGCCAGCAGCTCTAGAGCGCCAGTTAACGAGCAGTACTTC. This encodes CASSSRAPVNEQYF. J is TRBJ2-7 and V is TRBV7-9, with D unclear. Germline loops: CDR1 SEHNR, CDR2 FQNEAQ (reference sequence). Trimming pared 4 bases from V and 5 bases from J, leaving 15 bases between. This CDR3 is built from 14 residues.